This TCR beta chain was recovered during a study of tumor-infiltrating lymphocytes in primary liver carcinoma. The overall study: In every tissue type, samples returned a similar yield of roughly 3.5 to 8 million productive TCRbeta reads. Study conclusions and caveats: Tumors had a top-250-clone fraction that was significantly higher than blood (p = 0.039). The study found tumor-adjacent and tumor-blood pairs overlapped less than tumor region pairs.

The CDR3 covers 14 residues. Germline V CDR1 and CDR2: MDHEN, SYDVKM. A primer in the constant region served to generate TCR beta cDNA from about 480 ng of total RNA. Slightly modified ARM-PCR, run as three nested multiplex PCR rounds, produced the TCR beta libraries. A C-beta reverse primer was combined with TRBV1-TRBV30 forward primers in the first two PCR rounds, and each round had 10 cycles. In TCRdb, the multiplex PCR reads were re-called with MiXCR into one record per CDR3 protein. The data show approximately 45,000 distinct CDR3 sequences, approximately 82% seen once. Both RNA and DNA were isolated together from about 21-30 mg of bulk tissue that had not been sorted. Concerning this clonotype itself: Its antigen is undetermined. The junction and the germline gene differ at one end; a read error may be behind it.

The gene calls are TRBV28 and TRBJ1-2; D not certain. Sequenced material: tumor-adjacent normal liver tissue. This clonotype was sampled from a woman in her 30s with primary liver carcinoma and hepatitis B virus infection. DNA of the CDR3: TGTGCCAGCAGTTACCCCGGTAACAACTGTGGCTACATCTTC. Translating it yields CASSYPGNNCGYIF.